The rows below give T cell receptor beta chains drawn from one sample of a study of beta chain features in type 1 diabetes. TCRdb's copy holds only in-frame clones and misses some; the assay was immunoSEQ multiplex PCR. The repertoire holds around 280,000 clones, with 15% as singletons. Sequencing was done on a sample of naive CD4+ T cells from blood. The source is a man between 18 and 29 years old with type 1 diabetes. The CDR3 runs from the conserved cysteine through the conserved F or W. Each record gives: D gene, V gene, J gene, CDR3 protein. A D gene is named only where the DNA matches it firmly.

>-|TRBV4-1|TRBJ1-5
CASSQGSARGVNQPQHF
>TRBD1|TRBV7-9|TRBJ1-4
CASSLGQGNEKLFF
>-|TRBV7-9|TRBJ2-7
CASSFRGTPQQYF
>TRBD1|TRBV2|TRBJ1-5
CASSGQGGGTPQHF
>TRBD2|TRBV11-2|TRBJ2-5
CASSLDSGLAGPPETQYF
>-|TRBV29-1|TRBJ2-7
CSVAQGIGYEQYF
>-|TRBV13|TRBJ2-7
CASSLVANTYEQYF
>-|TRBV5-1|TRBJ2-5
CASSLQVQETQYF
>-|TRBV29-1|TRBJ1-2
CSVGKYGEGSLF
>-|TRBV30|TRBJ2-7
CAWSYRRRDYEQYF
>TRBD2|TRBV5-1|TRBJ2-3
CASSLTSGGRDTQYF
>-|TRBV5-1|TRBJ2-6
CASSPGNTGANVLTF
>-|TRBV11-2|TRBJ2-3
CASSLESAAPLYTQYF
>TRBD1|TRBV30|TRBJ1-2
CACPSGTGGGNYGYTF
>TRBD1|TRBV29-1|TRBJ2-2
CSATRQGRTGELFF
>TRBD2|TRBV5-4|TRBJ2-7
CASSLDSGSVYEQYF
>-|TRBV30|TRBJ1-1
CAWSPWSLKGTEAFF
>-|TRBV5-4|TRBJ2-2
CASSLGSGWTGELFF
>TRBD2|TRBV9|TRBJ2-5
CASSVAASGRSLRETQYF
>TRBD1|TRBV6-6|TRBJ1-6
CASRDSLNLLHF
>-|TRBV19|TRBJ1-5
CASSIAGTGSNQPQHF
>TRBD2|TRBV5-1|TRBJ2-1
CASGNSGSSYNEQFF
>TRBD1|TRBV6-5|TRBJ1-5
CASSSQRTGHQHF
>TRBD2|TRBV6-6|TRBJ2-1
CASSWRGGSYNEQFF
>TRBD1|TRBV30|TRBJ2-7
CAWKRGQGAFDEQYF
>TRBD1|TRBV15|TRBJ2-7
CATSSRQGLNAYEQYF
>-|TRBV28|TRBJ1-3
CASSLASASGNTIYF
>TRBD1|TRBV14|TRBJ2-1
CASSPVDRVTYNEQFF
>TRBD1|TRBV4-1|TRBJ1-4
CASSRAGTGANEKLFF
>TRBD2|TRBV2|TRBJ2-2
CASRREGPTGELFF
>-|TRBV30|TRBJ1-3
CAWSYSGNTIYF
>TRBD2|TRBV14|TRBJ2-4
CASSQAGTGGNIQYF
>TRBD2|TRBV7-2|TRBJ2-7
CASSLEVRSGGLTYEQYF